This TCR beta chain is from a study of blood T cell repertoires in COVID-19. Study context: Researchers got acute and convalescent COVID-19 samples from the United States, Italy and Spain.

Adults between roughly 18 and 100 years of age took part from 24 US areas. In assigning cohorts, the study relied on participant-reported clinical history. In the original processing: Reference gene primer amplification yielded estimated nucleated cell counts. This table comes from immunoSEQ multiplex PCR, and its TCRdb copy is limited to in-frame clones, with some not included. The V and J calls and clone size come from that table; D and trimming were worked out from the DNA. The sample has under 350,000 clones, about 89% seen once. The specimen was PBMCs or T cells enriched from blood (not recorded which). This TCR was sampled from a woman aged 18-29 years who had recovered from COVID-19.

As DNA, the CDR3 is TGCGCCAGCAGCCAAGATCCGGGACACAACACTGAAGCTTTCTTT. It is translated as CASSQDPGHNTEAFF. The chain couples TRBV4-3 to TRBJ1-1, with D possibly being TRBD1 (6 bases). Germline assignment: CDR1 LGHNA and CDR2 YSLEER. The CDR3 covers 15 residues. The V end was cut by 0 bases, the J end by 2 bases, with 10 bases between.